One and the same sample provided the 12 T cell receptor beta chains below, sequenced in a study of molecular identifiers for immune sequencing clone quantification. TCRdb fed the PCR reads into MiXCR, producing one record per CDR3 protein. The sample yields some 590,000 distinct CDR3 sequences, less than 30% seen once. The sequencing sample was made of naive CD8+ T cells from blood, with Jurkat cell RNA spiked in. Subset indicated: FACS-sorted CD8+CD4-CCR7+CD45RA+ naive T cells. These receptors originate from a human donor in good health. Some libraries in this study had Jurkat cell RNA spiked in.

The J gene is TRBJ2-7, the V gene TRBV6-2 or TRBV6-3; D gene ambiguous. The germline gives CDR1 MNHEY, CDR2 SVGEGT. The CDR3 totals 13 residues. V shed 9 bases and J shed 2 bases, with 14 bases lying between them. CDR3 in amino acids: CASGPVLAYEQYF. The CDR3 DNA reads as TGTGCCAGTGGCCCTGTTTTAGCCTACGAGCAGTACTTC.

This clonotype was observed a few times. The J gene is TRBJ2-7, the V gene TRBV15; D might be TRBD1 (6 bases). Germline CDR1 LNHNV, CDR2 YYDKDF (reference sequence). This CDR3 has 14 amino acids. V was trimmed by 4 bases and J by 2 bases, leaving 12 bases between them. The CDR3 DNA reads TGTGCCACCAGCATACAGGGTAGGCCCTACGAGCAGTACTTC. Translated, it gives CATSIQGRPYEQYF.

The J gene is TRBJ2-1, the V gene TRBV30; unclear D gene. This CDR3 spans 10 amino acids. From germline, CDR1 is GTSNPN and CDR2 SVGIG (reference sequence). V lost 5 bases and J lost 10, with 9 bases in between. The CDR3 DNA sequence: TGTGCCTGGGGTGAGAGGGAGCAGTTCTTC. Translating it yields CAWGEREQFF. The full variable domain, completed using reference TRBV30 and TRBJ2-1, is SQTIHQWPATLVQPVGSPLSLECTVEGTSNPNLYWYRQAAGRGLQLLFYSVGIGQISSEVPQNLSASRPQDRQFILSSKKLLLSDSGFYLCAWGEREQFFGPGTRLTVL.

Comment on this clonotype: A much larger clone differs from this one at a single base, so this may be a read error. The chain couples TRBV20-1 to TRBJ2-5; 10 bases agree with TRBD2. CDR3 length: 15 amino acids. Germline values: CDR1 DFQATT, CDR2 SNEGSKA (reference sequence). Written as DNA, the CDR3 is TGCAGTGCTAGAGATCTAGCGGGGGCGGAAGAGACCCGGTACTTC. Its translation: CSARDLAGAEETRYF.

This clonotype was seen only a few times. The chain is built from TRBV19 and TRBJ1-2, with TRBD1 identical over 12 bases. This CDR3 is 14 amino acids long. V dropped 6 bases and J dropped 7; count of bases not matched to a gene: 6. Germline V gives CDR1 LNHDA, CDR2 SQIVND (reference sequence). This chain's CDR3 is CASSPGTGGRGYTF. In nucleotides, the CDR3 is TGTGCCAGTAGCCCCGGGACAGGGGGCCGTGGCTACACCTTC.

This clonotype was picked up many times. This chain connects TRBV20-1 to TRBJ2-7; 8 bases are shared with TRBD2. The length of the CDR3 is 13 residues. The germline V gene encodes CDR1 DFQATT and CDR2 SNEGSKA (reference sequence). J was trimmed by 6 bases and V by 3 bases; bases with no gene match: 7. CDR3 loop: CSARGTSRPEQYF. The CDR3 nucleotides are TGCAGTGCTAGGGGGACTAGTCGCCCCGAGCAGTACTTC.

The V and J genes are TRBV7-8 and TRBJ2-1; 9 positions match TRBD1. The V gene's germline CDR1 is SGHVS and CDR2 FQNEAQ. This CDR3 region has 15 residues. The junction had 9 bases not matched to a gene; V was cut back by 7 bases and J by 5 bases. CDR3 in DNA: TGTGCCAGCATCCAGGACAGGGGATTAGACAATGAGCAGTTCTTC. This sequence encodes CASIQDRGLDNEQFF.

This chain connects TRBV7-6 to TRBJ2-5; D is uncertain. CDR3 length: 13 residues. In germline, CDR1 is SGHVS, CDR2 FNYEAQ. Trimming took off 5 bases at V and 2 bases at J, with 9 bases between the two ends. The CDR3 coding sequence is TGTGCCAGCAGCCTCGACACGCAAGAGACCCAGTACTTC. It is translated as CASSLDTQETQYF.

This clonotype was picked up many times. This chain joins TRBV27 and TRBJ2-4; TRBD2 aligns across 8 bases. The germline V gene encodes CDR1 MNHEY and CDR2 SMNVEV (reference sequence). The CDR3 contains 17 residues. V lost 5 bases, J lost 0 bases, and 9 bases stayed unmatched. CDR3 in amino acids: CASSRGGSGLAKNIQYF. CDR3 DNA sequence: TGTGCCAGCAGTCGGGGGGGGAGCGGGCTAGCCAAAAACATTCAGTACTTC.

The chain couples TRBV29-1 to TRBJ2-7; the match to TRBD2 covers 11 bases. V lost 2 bases, J lost 0 bases, and 9 bases stayed unmatched. The CDR3 spans 17 residues. Germline V gene lookup returns CDR1 SQVTM and CDR2 ANQGSEA. CDR3 amino acids: CSVELVTSGKSSYEQYF. The CDR3, as DNA: TGCAGCGTTGAACTTGTGACTAGCGGGAAGAGCTCCTACGAGCAGTACTTC.

The J gene is TRBJ2-5, the V gene TRBV4-2, with D possibly being TRBD1 (6 bases). Germline V CDR1 and CDR2: LGHNA, YNFKEQ. V dropped 0 bases and J dropped 3 bases, with 14 bases sitting between them. CDR3 size: 16 residues. The CDR3 sequence: CASSQEGQGLKETQYF. CDR3 in DNA: TGTGCCAGCAGCCAAGAAGGGCAGGGGCTAAAAGAGACCCAGTACTTC.

About this clonotype itself: This clone may be a read error of a much larger clone one base away. The V call is TRBV7-7, the J call TRBJ2-2; 7 bases are shared with TRBD1. This CDR3 region has 17 residues. CDR1 and CDR2 from the germline V gene are SSHAT and FNYEAQ (reference sequence). The CDR3 protein is CASSDRTGTANTGVLFF. The CDR3 nucleotides read TGTGCCAGCAGCGATCGGACCGGGACAGCGAACACCGGGGTGCTGTTTTTT.